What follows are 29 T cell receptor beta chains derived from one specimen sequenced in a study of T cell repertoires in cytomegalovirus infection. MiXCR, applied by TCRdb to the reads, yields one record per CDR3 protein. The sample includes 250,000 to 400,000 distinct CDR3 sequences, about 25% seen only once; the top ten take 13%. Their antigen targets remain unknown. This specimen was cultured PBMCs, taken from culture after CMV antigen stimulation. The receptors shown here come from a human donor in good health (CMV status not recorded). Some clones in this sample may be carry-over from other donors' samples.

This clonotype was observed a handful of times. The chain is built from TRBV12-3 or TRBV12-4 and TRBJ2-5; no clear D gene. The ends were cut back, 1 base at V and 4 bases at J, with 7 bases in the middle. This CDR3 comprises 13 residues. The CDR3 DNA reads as TGTGCCAGCAGTTTAGTGGTTGGAGAGACCCAGTACTTC. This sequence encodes CASSLVVGETQYF.

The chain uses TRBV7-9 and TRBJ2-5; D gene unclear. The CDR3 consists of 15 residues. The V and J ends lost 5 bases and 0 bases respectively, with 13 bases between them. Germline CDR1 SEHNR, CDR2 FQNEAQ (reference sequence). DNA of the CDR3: TGTGCCAGCAGCCTCCGGTCCCAATACCAAGAGACCCAGTACTTC. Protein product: CASSLRSQYQETQYF. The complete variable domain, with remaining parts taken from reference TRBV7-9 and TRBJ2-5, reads DTGVSQNPRHKITKRGQNVTFRCDPISEHNRLYWYRQTLGQGPEFLTYFQNEAQLEKSRLLSDRFSAERPKGSFSTLEIQRTEQGDSAMYLCASSLRSQYQETQYFGPGTRLLVL.

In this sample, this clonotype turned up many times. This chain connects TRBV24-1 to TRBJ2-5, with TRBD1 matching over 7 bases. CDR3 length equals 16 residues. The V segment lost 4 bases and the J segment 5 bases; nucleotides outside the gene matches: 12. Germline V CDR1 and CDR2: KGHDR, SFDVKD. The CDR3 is CATSDSPKGAWETQYF. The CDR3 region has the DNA TGTGCCACCAGTGACTCCCCGAAGGGGGCCTGGGAGACCCAGTACTTC.

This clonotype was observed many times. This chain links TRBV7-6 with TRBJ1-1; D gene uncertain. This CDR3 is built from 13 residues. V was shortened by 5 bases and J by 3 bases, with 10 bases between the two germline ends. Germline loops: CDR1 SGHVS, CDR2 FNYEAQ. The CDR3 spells CASSLQDYTEAFF. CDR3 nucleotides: TGTGCCAGCAGCCTCCAGGACTACACTGAAGCTTTCTTT.

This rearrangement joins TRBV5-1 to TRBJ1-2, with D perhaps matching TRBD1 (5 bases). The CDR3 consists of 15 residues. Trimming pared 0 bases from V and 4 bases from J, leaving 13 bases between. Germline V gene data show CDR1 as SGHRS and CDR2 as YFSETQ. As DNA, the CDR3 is TGCGCCAGCAGCTTGGATATAGACAGACTCTATGGCTACACCTTC. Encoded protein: CASSLDIDRLYGYTF.

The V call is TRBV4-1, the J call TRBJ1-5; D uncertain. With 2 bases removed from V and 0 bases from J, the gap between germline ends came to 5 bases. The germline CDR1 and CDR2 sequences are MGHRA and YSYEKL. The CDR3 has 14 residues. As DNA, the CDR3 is TGCGCCAGCAGCCAACACAGTAGCAATCAGCCCCAGCATTTT. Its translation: CASSQHSSNQPQHF.

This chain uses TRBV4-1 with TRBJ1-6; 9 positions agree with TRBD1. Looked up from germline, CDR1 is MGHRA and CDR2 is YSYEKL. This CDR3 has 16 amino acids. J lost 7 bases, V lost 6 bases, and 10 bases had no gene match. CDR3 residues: CASRFPGQGGNSPLHF. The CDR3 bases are TGCGCCAGCAGGTTTCCGGGACAGGGCGGCAATTCACCCCTCCACTTT.

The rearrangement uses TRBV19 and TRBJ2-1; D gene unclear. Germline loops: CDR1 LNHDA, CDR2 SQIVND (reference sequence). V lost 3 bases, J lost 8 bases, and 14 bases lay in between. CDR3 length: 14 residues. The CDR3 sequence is CASSIHGKLDEQFF. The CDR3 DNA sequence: TGTGCCAGTAGTATCCATGGGAAGTTGGATGAGCAGTTCTTC.

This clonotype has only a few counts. The CDR3 here is CASSLAFNDYGYTF. The CDR3 DNA is TGTGCCAGCAGCTTAGCGTTCAACGACTATGGCTACACCTTC. The chain is built from TRBV7-2 and TRBJ1-2; D uncertain. V was shortened by 0 bases and J by 3 bases, with 8 bases between the two germline ends. The CDR3 is 14 amino acids. Germline V CDR1 and CDR2: SGHTA, FQGNSA.

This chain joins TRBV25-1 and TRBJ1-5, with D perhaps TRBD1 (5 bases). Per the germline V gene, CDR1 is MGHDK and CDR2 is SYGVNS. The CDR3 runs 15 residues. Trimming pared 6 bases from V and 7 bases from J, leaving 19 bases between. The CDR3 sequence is CASSPSGTPRQPQHF. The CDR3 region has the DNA TGTGCCAGCAGCCCGTCGGGGACGCCGCGACAGCCCCAGCATTTT.

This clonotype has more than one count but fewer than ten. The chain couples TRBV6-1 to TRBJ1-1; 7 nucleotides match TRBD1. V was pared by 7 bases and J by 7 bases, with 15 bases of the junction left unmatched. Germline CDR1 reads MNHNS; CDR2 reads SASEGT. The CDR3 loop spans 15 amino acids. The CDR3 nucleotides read TGTGCCAGCAAAGTCAAAGGAGGGGGCCAGGGTGAAGCTTTCTTT. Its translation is CASKVKGGGQGEAFF.

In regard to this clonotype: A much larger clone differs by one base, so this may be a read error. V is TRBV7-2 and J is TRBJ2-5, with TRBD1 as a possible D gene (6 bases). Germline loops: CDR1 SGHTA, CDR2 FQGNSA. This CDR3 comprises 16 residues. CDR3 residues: CGSSLGFGTHQETQYF. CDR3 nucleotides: TGTGGCAGCAGCTTAGGTTTCGGGACACACCAAGAGACCCAGTACTTC.

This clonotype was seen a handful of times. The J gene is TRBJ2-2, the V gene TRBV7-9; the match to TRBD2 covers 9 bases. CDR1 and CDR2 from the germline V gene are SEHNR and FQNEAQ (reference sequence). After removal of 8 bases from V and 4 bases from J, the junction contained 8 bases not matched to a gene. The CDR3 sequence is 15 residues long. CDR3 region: CASPSGKGLTGELFF. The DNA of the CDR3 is TGTGCCAGCCCTAGCGGGAAGGGTCTCACCGGGGAGCTGTTTTTT. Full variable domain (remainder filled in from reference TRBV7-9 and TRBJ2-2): DTGVSQNPRHKITKRGQNVTFRCDPISEHNRLYWYRQTLGQGPEFLTYFQNEAQLEKSRLLSDRFSAERPKGSFSTLEIQRTEQGDSAMYLCASPSGKGLTGELFFGEGSRLTVL.

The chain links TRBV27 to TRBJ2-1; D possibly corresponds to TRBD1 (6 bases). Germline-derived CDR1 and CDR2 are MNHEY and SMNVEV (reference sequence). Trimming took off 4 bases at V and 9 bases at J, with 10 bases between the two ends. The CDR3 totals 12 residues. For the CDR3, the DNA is TGTGCCAGCAGTTCCGTGGACAGTGAGCAGTTCTTC. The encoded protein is CASSSVDSEQFF.

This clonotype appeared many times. CDR3 protein: CASSSNTGELFF. The CDR3 nucleotides read TGTGCCAGCAGTTCGAACACCGGGGAGCTGTTTTTT. The V gene is TRBV6-2 or TRBV6-3, the J gene TRBJ2-2; D remains unclear. This CDR3 has 12 residues. Per the germline V gene, CDR1 is MNHEY and CDR2 is SVGEGT. V dropped 4 bases and J dropped 0 bases, with 0 bases sitting between them.

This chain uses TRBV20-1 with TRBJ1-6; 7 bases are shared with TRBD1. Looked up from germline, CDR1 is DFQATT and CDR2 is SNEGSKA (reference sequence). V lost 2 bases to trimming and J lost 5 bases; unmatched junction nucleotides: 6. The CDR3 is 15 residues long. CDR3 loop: CSARTGTANNSPLHF. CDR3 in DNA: TGCAGTGCTAGAACCGGGACAGCTAATAATTCACCCCTCCACTTT.

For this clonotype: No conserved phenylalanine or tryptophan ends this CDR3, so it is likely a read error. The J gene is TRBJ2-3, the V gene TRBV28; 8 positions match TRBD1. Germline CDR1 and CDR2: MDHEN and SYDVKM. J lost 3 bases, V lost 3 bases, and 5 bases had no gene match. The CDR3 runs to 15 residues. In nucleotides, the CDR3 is TGTGCCAGCAGTTTTGCAGGGGGCGGGACAGATACGCAGTATTGT. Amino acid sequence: CASSFAGGGTDTQYC.

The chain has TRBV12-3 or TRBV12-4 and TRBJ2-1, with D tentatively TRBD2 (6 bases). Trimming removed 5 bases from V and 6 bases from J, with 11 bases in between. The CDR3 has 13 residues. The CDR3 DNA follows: TGTGCCAGCAGTGCCCGGGAGATCAATGAGCAGTTCTTC. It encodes CASSAREINEQFF.

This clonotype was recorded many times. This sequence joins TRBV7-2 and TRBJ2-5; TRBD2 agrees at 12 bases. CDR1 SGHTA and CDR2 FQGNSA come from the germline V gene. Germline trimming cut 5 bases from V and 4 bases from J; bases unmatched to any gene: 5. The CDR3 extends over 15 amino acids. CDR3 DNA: TGTGCCAGCAGCGTCACTAGCGGGAGGACAGAGACCCAGTACTTC. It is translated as CASSVTSGRTETQYF. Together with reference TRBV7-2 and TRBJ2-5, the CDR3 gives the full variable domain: GAGVSQSPSNKVTEKGKDVELRCDPISGHTALYWYRQSLGQGLEFLIYFQGNSAPDKSGLPSDRFSAERTGGSVSTLTIQRTQQEDSAVYLCASSVTSGRTETQYFGPGTRLLVL.

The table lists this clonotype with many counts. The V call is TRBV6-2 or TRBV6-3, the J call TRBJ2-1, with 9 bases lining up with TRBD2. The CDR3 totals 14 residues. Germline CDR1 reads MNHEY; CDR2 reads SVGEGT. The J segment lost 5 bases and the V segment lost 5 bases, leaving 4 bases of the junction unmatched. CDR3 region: CASSRLAGNNEQFF. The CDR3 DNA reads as TGTGCCAGCAGTCGGCTAGCGGGAAACAATGAGCAGTTCTTC.

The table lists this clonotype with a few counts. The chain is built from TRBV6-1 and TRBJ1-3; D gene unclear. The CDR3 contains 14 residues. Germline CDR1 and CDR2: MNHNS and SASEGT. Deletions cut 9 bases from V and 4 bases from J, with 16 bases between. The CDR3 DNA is TGTGCCAGTATCTTGAGTGGGATAGGAAACACCATATATTTT. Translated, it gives CASILSGIGNTIYF.

CDR3 amino acids: CASSYSTSGVIKQFF. The CDR3 DNA reads as TGTGCCAGCAGTTACTCAACTAGCGGAGTTATTAAGCAGTTCTTC. V is TRBV6-2 or TRBV6-3 and J is TRBJ2-1, with TRBD2 matching over 8 bases. The ends lost 0 bases at V and 11 bases at J; junction bases unmatched: 9. CDR1 and CDR2 (germline): MNHEY, SVGEGT. The CDR3 contains 15 residues.

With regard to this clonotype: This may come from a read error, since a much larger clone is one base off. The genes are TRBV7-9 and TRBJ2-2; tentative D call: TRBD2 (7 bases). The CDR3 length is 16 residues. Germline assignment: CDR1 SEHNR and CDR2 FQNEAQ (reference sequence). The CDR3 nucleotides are TGTTCCAGCAGCTTAGGGGGGGAAGCGAGCACCGGGGAGCTGTTTTTT. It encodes CSSSLGGEASTGELFF.

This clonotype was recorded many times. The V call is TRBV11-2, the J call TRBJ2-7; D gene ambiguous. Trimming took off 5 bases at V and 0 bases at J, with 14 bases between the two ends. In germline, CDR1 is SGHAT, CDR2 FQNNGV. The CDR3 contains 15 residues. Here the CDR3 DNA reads TGTGCCAGCAGCAAAGGCGTCGGCGGCTCCTACGAGCAGTACTTC. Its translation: CASSKGVGGSYEQYF.

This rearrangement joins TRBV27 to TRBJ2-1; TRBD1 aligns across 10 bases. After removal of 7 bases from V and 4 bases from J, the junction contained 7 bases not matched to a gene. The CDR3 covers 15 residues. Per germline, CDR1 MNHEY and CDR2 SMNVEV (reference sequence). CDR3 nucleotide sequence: TGTGCCAGCACCGAGTTGGGACAGGGGTACAATGAGCAGTTCTTC. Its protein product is CASTELGQGYNEQFF.

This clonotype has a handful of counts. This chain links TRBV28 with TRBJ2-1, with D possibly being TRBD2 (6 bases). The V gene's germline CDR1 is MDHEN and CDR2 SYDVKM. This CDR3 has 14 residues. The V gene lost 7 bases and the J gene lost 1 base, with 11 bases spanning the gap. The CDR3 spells CASISSVSYNEQFF. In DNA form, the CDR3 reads TGTGCCAGCATTTCTAGCGTTTCCTACAATGAGCAGTTCTTC.

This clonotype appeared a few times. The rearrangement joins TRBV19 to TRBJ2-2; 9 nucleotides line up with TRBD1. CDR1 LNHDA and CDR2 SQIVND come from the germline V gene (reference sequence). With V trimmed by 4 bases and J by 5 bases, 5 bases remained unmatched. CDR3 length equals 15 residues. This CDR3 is CASSRDRDGTGELFF. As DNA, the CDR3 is TGTGCCAGTAGTAGGGACAGGGATGGGACCGGGGAGCTGTTTTTT.

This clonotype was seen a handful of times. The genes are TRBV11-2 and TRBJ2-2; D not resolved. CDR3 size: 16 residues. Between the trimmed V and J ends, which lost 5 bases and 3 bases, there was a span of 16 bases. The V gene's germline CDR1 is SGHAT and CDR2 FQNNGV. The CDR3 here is CASSPRRRGYTGELFF. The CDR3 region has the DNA TGTGCCAGCAGCCCCAGACGGCGCGGATACACCGGGGAGCTGTTTTTT. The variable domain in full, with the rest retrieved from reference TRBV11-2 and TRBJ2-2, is EAGVAQSPRYKIIEKRQSVAFWCNPISGHATLYWYQQILGQGPKLLIQFQNNGVVDDSQLPKDRFSAERLKGVDSTLKIQPAKLEDSAVYLCASSPRRRGYTGELFFGEGSRLTVL.

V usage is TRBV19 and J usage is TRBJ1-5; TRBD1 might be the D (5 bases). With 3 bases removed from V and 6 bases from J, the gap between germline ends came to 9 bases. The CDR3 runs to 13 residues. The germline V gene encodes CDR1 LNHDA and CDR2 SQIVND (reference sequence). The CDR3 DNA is TGTGCCAGTAGTATCCAGGGTACTCAGCCCCAGCATTTT. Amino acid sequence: CASSIQGTQPQHF.